The 30 T cell receptor beta chains below were found in one sample sequenced in a study of a mutant IDH1 vaccine in newly diagnosed glioma. Assay: immunoSEQ multiplex PCR; the TCRdb copy retains only in-frame clones and omits some. Counted here are tens of thousands of clones, around 80% occurring once; the ten biggest clones make up 3.8%. These receptors are not linked to any known antigen. Indicated time point: week 47, end of study. The vaccine gave 300 ug of a 20-mer mutant IDH1 peptide subcutaneously per dose. The material sequenced was PBMCs, taken from a glioma patient whose treatment included an IDH1 peptide vaccine. Receptors were obtained from a man aged 35 to 55 with glioma. Some clones in this sample may be carry-over from other donors' samples.

The chain is built from TRBV7-6 and TRBJ2-2; 11 nucleotides match TRBD2. CDR1 is SGHVS and CDR2 is FNYEAQ in the germline V gene. The CDR3 totals 14 residues. Losses at the gene ends were 4 bases for V and 6 bases for J; bases not matched to a gene: 1. Here the CDR3 DNA reads TGTGCCAGCAGCTATAGCGGGGGGGCCGGGGAGCTGTTTTTT. This codes for CASSYSGGAGELFF.

The chain combines TRBV2 with TRBJ1-1; D remains ambiguous. The CDR3 is 14 amino acids. CDR1 is SNHLY, CDR2 FYNNEI, per germline. V gave up 4 bases and J gave up 0 bases, with 9 bases separating them. Here the CDR3 reads CASSVEEMNTEAFF. DNA for the CDR3: TGTGCCAGCAGTGTTGAGGAGATGAACACTGAAGCTTTCTTT. The whole variable domain, filled in from reference TRBV2 and TRBJ1-1, reads EPEVTQTPSHQVTQMGQEVILRCVPISNHLYFYWYRQILGQKVEFLVSFYNNEISEKSEIFDDQFSVERPDGSNFTLKIRSTKLEDSAMYFCASSVEEMNTEAFFGQGTRLTVV.

This rearrangement joins TRBV19 to TRBJ1-1; 9 bases fit TRBD1. J was trimmed by 1 base and V by 6 bases; bases with no gene match: 6. Germline V gene data show CDR1 as LNHDA and CDR2 as SQIVND (reference sequence). The CDR3 is 15 residues long. CDR3 coding DNA: TGTGCCAGTAGGGGAAGGGACAGGGAGAACACTGAAGCTTTCTTT. Protein sequence: CASRGRDRENTEAFF.

This sequence joins TRBV7-2 and TRBJ2-2; a weak D match, TRBD2 (5 bases). CDR1 is SGHTA and CDR2 is FQGNSA in the germline V gene. V was trimmed by 1 base and J by 3 bases, leaving 21 bases between them. CDR3 size: 19 residues. This CDR3 reads CASSLGVPRGGIDTGELFF. CDR3 sequence (DNA): TGTGCCAGCAGCTTAGGTGTCCCCAGAGGAGGAATAGACACCGGGGAGCTGTTTTTT.

The rearrangement uses TRBV6-1 and TRBJ1-1; D gene ambiguous. Germline CDR1 is MNHNS and CDR2 is SASEGT. CDR3 length equals 13 residues. Trimming stripped 1 base from V and 6 bases from J, with 9 bases between. This CDR3 reads CASSEVFVPEAFF. In DNA, the CDR3 is TGTGCCAGCAGTGAAGTGTTTGTCCCTGAAGCTTTCTTT.

This clone has a handful of counts. This rearrangement joins TRBV10-1 to TRBJ1-1; TRBD1 is a possible D gene (6 bases). The ends were cut back, 7 bases at V and 3 bases at J, with 27 bases in the middle. Germline V lookup: CDR1 WNHNN, CDR2 SYGVQD (reference sequence). The CDR3 is 18 residues long. The CDR3 is CASTLGQGLVGQDTEAFF. In nucleotides, the CDR3 is TGCGCCAGCACCCTGGGCCAGGGATTGGTGGGACAAGACACTGAAGCTTTCTTT.

The chain carries TRBV10-2 and TRBJ1-5; D is uncertain. Trimming pared 0 bases from V and 1 base from J, leaving 4 bases between. The CDR3 is 14 amino acids. Germline-derived CDR1 and CDR2 are WSHSY and SAAADI. CDR3 sequence: CASSESDSNQPQHF. CDR3 in DNA: TGCGCCAGCAGTGAGTCGGACAGCAATCAGCCCCAGCATTTT.

The chain is built from TRBV7-2 and TRBJ1-1; maybe TRBD1 (6 bases). Trimming shortened V by 1 base and J by 5 bases, and 8 bases separated the two germline ends. Germline loops: CDR1 SGHTA, CDR2 FQGNSA. This CDR3 has 13 residues. The CDR3 nucleotides are TGTGCCAGCAGCTTAGAAGGGGGGACTGAAGCTTTCTTT. Translated, it gives CASSLEGGTEAFF.

The genes are TRBV5-4 and TRBJ2-1, with 7 bases that match TRBD2. Germline CDR1 SGHNT, CDR2 YYREEE (reference sequence). The CDR3 extends over 14 amino acids. After removal of 4 bases from V and 5 bases from J, the junction contained 6 bases not matched to a gene. The CDR3 nucleotides are TGTGCCAGCAGCCCCTGGGGGGGACACAATGAGCAGTTCTTC. This gives the protein CASSPWGGHNEQFF.

The chain links TRBV2 to TRBJ2-1, with 7 bases matching TRBD2. This CDR3 has 16 amino acids. In germline, CDR1 is SNHLY, CDR2 FYNNEI. With V trimmed by 3 bases and J by 3 bases, 8 bases remained unmatched. The CDR3 DNA sequence: TGTGCCAGCAGTGAGTTTTATAGCGGGCTCTACAATGAGCAGTTCTTC. Translation gives CASSEFYSGLYNEQFF.

The rearrangement uses TRBV5-1 and TRBJ2-5; D possibly uses TRBD1 or TRBD2 (5 bases each). The CDR3 totals 14 residues. The germline gives CDR1 SGHRS, CDR2 YFSETQ. Trimming removed 4 bases from V and 3 bases from J, with 13 bases in between. The CDR3 nucleotides are TGCGCCAGCAGCGCCACCGGGGCCGAAGAGACCCAGTACTTC. It codes for CASSATGAEETQYF.

This sequence joins TRBV19 and TRBJ1-1; 8 positions agree with TRBD1. V lost 6 bases, J lost 4 bases, and 7 bases stayed unmatched. Germline V gene sequence: CDR1 LNHDA, CDR2 SQIVND (reference sequence). CDR3 length: 14 residues. The CDR3 protein is CASRETGAGTEAFF. In DNA form, the CDR3 reads TGTGCCAGTAGGGAGACAGGGGCAGGCACTGAAGCTTTCTTT.

The gene calls are TRBV5-4 and TRBJ1-1, with a possible D match to TRBD1 (5 bases). Per the germline V gene, CDR1 is SGHNT and CDR2 is YYREEE (reference sequence). The ends were cut back, 0 bases at V and 1 base at J, with 7 bases in the middle. This CDR3 is 14 amino acids long. The CDR3: CASSLVGGNTEAFF. CDR3 nucleotides: TGTGCCAGCAGCTTGGTTGGGGGGAACACTGAAGCTTTCTTT. Together with reference TRBV5-4 and TRBJ1-1, the CDR3 gives the full variable domain: ETGVTQSPTHLIKTRGQQVTLRCSSQSGHNTVSWYQQALGQGPQFIFQYYREEENGRGNFPPRFSGLQFPNYSSELNVNALELDDSALYLCASSLVGGNTEAFFGQGTRLTVV.

V is TRBV5-4 and J is TRBJ2-3; unclear D gene. CDR1 and CDR2 from the germline V gene are SGHNT and YYREEE (reference sequence). The CDR3 has 15 amino acids. Trimming took 1 base from V and 4 from J, leaving 13 bases between them. CDR3 region: CASSLWAAEADTQYF. Here the CDR3 DNA reads TGTGCCAGCAGCTTGTGGGCGGCCGAAGCAGATACGCAGTATTTT.

This sequence joins TRBV11-2 and TRBJ2-3, with D tentatively TRBD2 (6 bases). This CDR3 is built from 15 residues. V was cut by 3 bases and J by 5 bases, with 15 bases left in between. The germline V gene has CDR1 SGHAT and CDR2 FQNNGV. The CDR3 DNA reads as TGTGCCAGCAGCTTTGGAGGGGATGTTTTAGATACGCAGTATTTT. Protein product: CASSFGGDVLDTQYF.

The chain is built from TRBV19 and TRBJ1-1; D unresolved. The CDR3 loop spans 14 amino acids. V was trimmed by 4 bases and J by 4 bases, leaving 13 bases between them. The V gene's germline CDR1 is LNHDA and CDR2 SQIVND (reference sequence). In nucleotides, the CDR3 is TGTGCCAGTAGTAACGCGGCCTCGAGCACTGAAGCTTTCTTT. Residues: CASSNAASSTEAFF.

This chain uses TRBV7-9 with TRBJ2-7; no firm D call. Germline values: CDR1 SEHNR, CDR2 FQNEAQ (reference sequence). The V gene lost 0 bases and the J gene lost 3 bases, with 15 bases spanning the gap. The CDR3 has 16 residues. CDR3 in DNA: TGTGCCAGCAGCTTAGCTCCGACTGTTGGTCGCTACGAGCAGTACTTC. Translating gives CASSLAPTVGRYEQYF.

This clone was seen a single time. Written as DNA, the CDR3 is TGTGCCAGTAGTACAAAAGAAAGCGGGGGGGCCTACAATGAGCAGTTCTTC. Translating gives CASSTKESGGAYNEQFF. The rearrangement joins TRBV19 to TRBJ2-1, with TRBD2 matching 10 bases. The CDR3 extends over 17 amino acids. The germline gives CDR1 LNHDA, CDR2 SQIVND (reference sequence). The V segment lost 4 bases and the J segment 2 bases; nucleotides outside the gene matches: 8.

This sequence joins TRBV21-1 and TRBJ1-2. TRBV21-1 is described as a pseudogene. The CDR3 contains 13 residues. The CDR3 DNA is TGTGCCAGCAGCGACGACGCGAACTATGGCTACACCTTC. This gives the protein CASSDDANYGYTF.

This clone was seen a single time. V gene TRBV28 combines with J gene TRBJ2-7; TRBD1 aligns across 9 bases. Germline values: CDR1 MDHEN, CDR2 SYDVKM. CDR3 length: 14 residues. J lost 5 bases, V lost 6 bases, and 8 bases had no gene match. The CDR3 protein is CASRSGTGIDEQYF. The DNA for the CDR3 is TGTGCCAGCAGATCCGGGACAGGGATCGACGAGCAGTACTTC.

The chain links TRBV6-6 to TRBJ1-1; D may be TRBD1 (5 bases). The germline V gene has CDR1 MNHNY and CDR2 SVGAGI (reference sequence). CDR3 length: 14 residues. V was shortened by 2 bases and J by 4 bases, with 11 bases between the two germline ends. In DNA form, the CDR3 reads TGTGCCAGCAGTTACGGGGACCAGGGCACTGAAGCTTTCTTT. Its translation: CASSYGDQGTEAFF.

Turning to this clone: With a much larger clone just one base away, this may be a read error. The chain combines TRBV5-1 with TRBJ1-5, with a weak D call TRBD1 (6 bases). CDR3 size: 15 residues. Germline V gives CDR1 SGHRS, CDR2 YFSETQ. CDR3 residues: CANSLDWPGAWPQHF. The CDR3 DNA reads as TGCGCCAACAGCTTGGATTGGCCAGGGGCCTGGCCCCAGCATTTT.

V is TRBV4-2 and J is TRBJ2-7; 8 bases map to TRBD1. The CDR3 spans 15 residues. The V segment lost 1 base and the J segment 2 bases; nucleotides outside the gene matches: 4. Germline-derived CDR1 and CDR2 are LGHNA and YNFKEQ. The CDR3 DNA follows: TGTGCCAGCAGCCAAGTTGGGGACAGGACCTACGAGCAGTACTTC. Translating it yields CASSQVGDRTYEQYF.

Judged by abundance, this clone is medium-sized. The V call is TRBV7-9, the J call TRBJ2-7, with TRBD2 matching 10 bases. Per germline, CDR1 SEHNR and CDR2 FQNEAQ (reference sequence). The CDR3 sequence is 18 residues long. V lost 1 base and J lost 5; bases outside the gene matches: 14. The CDR3 reads CASSLVQLSGGASNEQYF. As DNA, the CDR3 is TGTGCCAGCAGCTTAGTACAACTCAGCGGGGGGGCTTCCAACGAGCAGTACTTC.

J is TRBJ1-4 and V is TRBV5-1; 9 bases match TRBD1. Germline V CDR1 and CDR2: SGHRS, YFSETQ. CDR3 length: 14 residues. V shed 4 bases, J shed 8 bases, and the junction held 6 bases outside the gene matches. CDR3 region: CASSGSGTGEKLFF. The CDR3 DNA follows: TGCGCCAGCAGCGGGTCCGGGACAGGGGAAAAACTGTTTTTT.

This chain links TRBV4-1 with TRBJ1-2; D ambiguous. The CDR3 spans 13 residues. Germline values: CDR1 MGHRA, CDR2 YSYEKL. V dropped 1 base and J dropped 6 bases, with 9 bases sitting between them. The CDR3, as DNA: TGCGCCAGCAGCCAAGGGCCGAGGGATGGCTACACCTTC. Its protein product is CASSQGPRDGYTF.

This chain links TRBV19 with TRBJ2-1, with 12 bases identical to TRBD2. The trim removed 7 bases at V and 9 bases at J, leaving 4 bases unmatched. The length of the CDR3 is 13 residues. Germline V CDR1 and CDR2: LNHDA, SQIVND (reference sequence). The CDR3 is CASKTSGGSEQFF. In DNA, the CDR3 is TGTGCCAGTAAAACTAGCGGGGGGAGTGAGCAGTTCTTC.

The rearrangement links TRBV7-9 to TRBJ1-2; D is undetermined. Germline CDR1 is SEHNR and CDR2 is FQNEAQ (reference sequence). The CDR3 totals 12 residues. V gave up 2 bases and J gave up 8 bases, with 9 bases separating them. This CDR3 reads CASSLQEEGYTF. The CDR3 DNA follows: TGTGCCAGCAGCTTACAGGAGGAGGGCTACACCTTC.

This rearrangement joins TRBV18 to TRBJ1-1; perhaps TRBD1 as D (5 bases). V was pared by 2 bases and J by 6 bases, with 7 bases between. This CDR3 contains 12 residues. The V gene's germline CDR1 is KGHSH and CDR2 LQKENI. The CDR3 reads CASSPGGSEAFF. The CDR3 DNA reads TGTGCCAGCTCACCAGGGGGATCTGAAGCTTTCTTT.

This clone has more than one count but fewer than ten. The chain is built from TRBV6-5 and TRBJ1-2; no clear D gene. Germline CDR1 is MNHEY and CDR2 is SVGAGI. V was shortened by 2 bases and J by 6 bases, with 4 bases between the two germline ends. The CDR3 loop spans 11 amino acids. The CDR3 coding sequence is TGTGCCAGCAGTTACGAGGATGGCTACACCTTC. It translates to CASSYEDGYTF.